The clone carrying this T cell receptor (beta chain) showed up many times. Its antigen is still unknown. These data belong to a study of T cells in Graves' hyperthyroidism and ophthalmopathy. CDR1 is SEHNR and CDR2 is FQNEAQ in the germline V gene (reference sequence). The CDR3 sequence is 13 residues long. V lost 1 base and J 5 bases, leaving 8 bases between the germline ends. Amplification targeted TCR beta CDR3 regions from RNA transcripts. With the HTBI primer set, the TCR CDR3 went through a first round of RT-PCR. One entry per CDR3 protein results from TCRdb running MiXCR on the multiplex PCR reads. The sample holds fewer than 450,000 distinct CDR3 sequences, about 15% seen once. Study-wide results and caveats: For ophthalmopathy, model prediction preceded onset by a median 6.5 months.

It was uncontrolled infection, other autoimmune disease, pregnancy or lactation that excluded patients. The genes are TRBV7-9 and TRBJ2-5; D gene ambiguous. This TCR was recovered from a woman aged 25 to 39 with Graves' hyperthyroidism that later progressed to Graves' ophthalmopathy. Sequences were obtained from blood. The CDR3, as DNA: TGTGCCAGCAGCTTAGAGGGTGCGGAGACCCAGTACTTC. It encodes CASSLEGAETQYF.